This TCR beta chain was identified in a study of vaccination and CD4 T cells after COVID-19. General observations from the study: Rising from around 20 to 38, the median of SARS-CoV-2-reactive clonotypes did not change significantly.

This clonotype was seen more than once but under ten times. The antigen is not known. Cultured CD4+ T cell DNA was sequenced using the Oncomine TCR Beta short-read assay. TCRdb passed the PCR reads through MiXCR, listing each CDR3 protein once. The table records roughly 12,000 distinct CDR3 sequences, roughly a third of them present only once. This CDR3 is 14 amino acids long. V was trimmed by 5 bases and J by 2 bases, leaving 12 bases between them. Germline assignment: CDR1 SGHTA and CDR2 FQGNSA. As to treatment: roughly ten-day PBMC culture with coronavirus spike peptide pools or control peptides (ViraFEST assay).

The receptor comes from a human donor who received a COVID-19 vaccine. The rearrangement links TRBV7-2 to TRBJ2-5, with D possibly matching TRBD2 (6 bases). Sample: CD4+ T cells from blood, cultured in vitro, taken before SARS-CoV-2 vaccination. CDR3 amino acids: CASSPRLGQETQYF. The CDR3 coding sequence is TGTGCCAGCAGCCCCCGACTAGGGCAAGAGACCCAGTACTTC.